This T cell receptor beta chain was retrieved from a study of cytomegalovirus exposure and HLA in healthy donors (dated by TCRdb to 2016 to 2017). Regarding the study in general: According to an earlier analysis of several hundred of the donors, about 179 million T cells yielded 117 million unique TCR beta sequences and about 300 Gb of sequence data. About 300 gigabases of sequencing data and roughly 81 million unique TCR sequences made up an early release that covered approximately 700 HLA-typed donors. Of the 300 to 400 genotyped donors, 65% to 90% fell in the genetic ancestry cluster associated with self-reported Caucasian donors. The study aimed to test whether cataloging public T cell receptors could reveal signatures of past pathogen exposure. The T cell repertoires of 666 subjects were profiled by immunosequencing and related to cytomegalovirus serostatus. Along with the roughly 670-subject first cohort, a separate validation cohort of 120 different subjects was used. To predict cytomegalovirus infection status, the study combined high-throughput TCR immunosequencing, statistical association of individual TCRs with disease status, and machine learning. To study patterns of TCR occurrence, a later analysis re-analyzed previously published TCR beta repertoires from 650 to 750 donors and added high-resolution HLA genotyping. In the later analysis, no new phenotypic data were used to find candidate immune exposures; instead, reliance was placed on TCR beta sequences and their occurrence across donors. In an earlier analysis of around 540 of the donors, high-throughput TCR beta sequencing was used to judge whether each TCR beta V gene segment behaved as functional or pseudogenic. Donor age, sex, ethnicity and CMV serostatus were compiled together with the repertoire data. A later genetic analysis took genome-wide SNP genotypes for about three fifths of the 666 donors and used that subset as a discovery cohort. All discovery cohort repertoires had been generated using a single sequencing platform. Class I and class II HLA loci were covered by the typing at four-digit resolution. Typing coverage differed by locus: A, B, C, DRB1 and DQB1 were typed in roughly 620-630 donors, DQA1 in 522, DPA1 in some 610, and DPB1 in 450 to 490. Because of strong linkage in the cohort, four to six DR-DQ haplotypes were treated as single units for association and clustering. Across about 370 genotyped donors of the cohort, an average of about 220,000 unique TCR beta nucleotide sequences per donor were sequenced, and roughly a sixth of those sequences were non-productive.

The research as a whole found: Because counts were too low, seventeen rarely observed V segments, including chromosome 9 orphons, were left out of the earlier analysis of 587 of the donors. A cluster of highly shared sequence variants was judged likely to represent a technical artifact of the sequencing pipeline. The 87-base-pair reads could not distinguish some IMGT-functional V segments, including TRBV6-2 and TRBV6-3, so those segments were excluded. Because HLA typing was unavailable for some donors at each locus, only the typed subset was used in association tests. In the study, approximately 160 TCR beta chains were listed as associated with cytomegalovirus. The classifier was reported to diagnose cytomegalovirus status with high specificity and sensitivity in both the original and validation cohorts. Across donors, most TCR sequences were observed very rarely, whereas some public TCRs were present in many individuals. Compared with the approximately 720-donor mean, donors in an Asian-associated ancestry cluster had fewer N-insertions in productive TCRs, according to a later genetic analysis. Correlated functional status among segregating V segments might reflect linkage disequilibrium, but an unknown experimental factor could not be ruled out. The presence/absence analyses assumed that sequencing depth was roughly uniform across donors, and that assumption may not be true. In a later analysis, TCR association rates were found to vary across HLA loci, with the most associated TCRs seen for DRB1 alleles and the fewest for HLA-C alleles. When HLA alleles, especially DR and DQ, strongly co-occurred, attributing TCR associations to individual alleles was difficult. The authors suggested that the approach could potentially be generalized to other disease states and immunological phenotypes. A later analysis found that most CMV-associated TCR beta chains appeared HLA-restricted, with HLA associations seemingly driven largely by CMV exposure. Compared with equally common non-associated chains, HLA-associated TCR beta chains in a later analysis were more clonally expanded and had lower generation probabilities. In this cohort, only TCR beta chains were sequenced, and detectable features were limited by the absence of alpha or paired-chain data. At a false discovery rate of 0.05, a later analysis linked 15,000 to 20,000 TCR beta sequences to specific HLA alleles. Three of the identified cytomegalovirus-associated TCR beta chains were confirmed in vitro to be specific for cytomegalovirus antigens. A later analysis reported that several top co-occurrence clusters appeared linked to parvovirus B19, influenza, CMV and Epstein-Barr virus. A further reported finding was that TCR beta sequences accurately predicted the HLA-A and HLA-B alleles for most subjects in the first cohort. In a later genetic analysis, a missense DCLRE1C variant was associated with V-gene and J-gene trimming of TCR beta chains, and the association was replicated in an independent cohort. Broadly in line with IMGT annotations, most TCR beta V segments showed up in productive rearrangements about 87% or about 30% of the time in an earlier analysis of 587 of the donors. CMV serostatus was the only immune exposure information available for the cohort.

The library came from the immunoSEQ multiplex PCR assay. A mixture of 60 forward primers for TCR Vbeta segments and 13 reverse primers for TCR Jbeta segments was used in the multiplex PCR. The CDR3 region of rearranged TCR beta genes was amplified from genomic DNA by a multiplex PCR assay. On the Illumina HiSeq System, the amplified TCR beta libraries were sequenced as 87-base-pair reads. The published analysis was carried out like this. In a later analysis, tens of millions of unique TCR beta chains were counted across the 650 to 700 repertoires, and approximately 11 million of these chains were shared by at least two donors. Raw reads were error-corrected and collapsed into unique sequences with a nearest-neighbor algorithm that merged closely related sequences to remove PCR and sequencing errors. Alignment of CDR3 sequences to IMGT reference sequences was used to assign V, D and J gene segments. For a sequence to be retained, a match of at least six nucleotides to both a V gene segment and a J gene segment was required. A rearrangement was called productive if the CDR3 had no stop codons and remained in frame with V and J, and every other rearrangement was called non-productive. CDR3 was defined according to IMGT convention as the region running from the second conserved V-encoded cysteine to the conserved J-encoded phenylalanine. In an earlier analysis of around 640 of the donors, sequences lacking an unambiguous match to a single V gene segment were excluded. In an earlier analysis of 587 of the donors, V segments were called functional above 56.7% productive rearrangements and were called segregating when the between-donor standard deviation exceeded 5%. A statistical classification framework was built for diagnosing cytomegalovirus status from the catalog of TCR beta chain sequences. V and J gene assignment, in a later analysis, came from comparing TCR nucleotide sequences with IMGT/GENE-DB human TR gene sequences. A later analysis assigned CDR3 sequences and most-parsimonious VDJ recombination scenarios with the TCRdist pipeline. A later analysis defined each TCR beta chain by its CDR3 amino acid sequence plus V-gene family, and excluded reads lacking a unique V-gene family. A later analysis removed 600 or so highly shared, low-generation-probability nucleotide sequences to deal with suspected cross-contamination and a sequencing artifact. For each public chain, a later analysis derived a clonal expansion index from normalized ranks of inferred template counts within each repertoire. In a later analysis, generation probabilities were computed using a VDJ recombination model fitted to out-of-frame rearrangements, and the results were checked against IGoR. In a later analysis, TCR-TCR, TCR-HLA and TCR-CMV co-occurrence was scored with hypergeometric tests, and a repertoire-size bias correction was applied to TCR pairs. A later analysis estimated false discovery rates by permuting HLA or CMV assignments 20 times. In a later analysis, co-occurring TCRs were grouped with DBSCAN, and TCRdist sequence similarity was added when clustering was performed within HLA-allele-positive subsets. For co-occurrence clustering, repertoires with fewer than 30,000 or more than 120,000 public chains were excluded, along with several repertoires with anomalous nucleotide sharing. Not all clones reach the TCRdb copy of this immuneACCESS table, which keeps in-frame sequences only. Checked studies attribute under half of the gap to unresolved V genes and leave the rest unexplained. For V, J and clone size, that table is used; D and trimming come from the DNA. The sample table contains 150,000 to 200,000 clones; only one count was recorded for 65% to 85% of them. 7% to 7.5% of the sample goes to the ten largest clones.

About this clone: The antigen it recognizes is unknown. No base qualities exist here, and no much larger clone lies one base off it.

The germline V and J ends show losses of 3 bases and 6 bases respectively, and no gene match explains 8 bases of the junction. Taken from the germline V gene, the CDR1 and CDR2 loops are ENHRY and SYGVKD. The CDR3 runs 16 amino acids, cysteine and phenylalanine included. Only the CDR3 part of the read is kept: 48 bases, read in frame from the first base. The cohort consisted of approximately 690 healthy bone marrow donors. At the time of sampling, all cohort members were nominally healthy, though unrecorded immune exposures were likely present. The donor was CMV seropositive and belonged to the group of 250 to 350 seropositive cohort members. A peripheral blood sample was provided by each donor, and peripheral blood mononuclear cells were used for TCR beta sequencing. The Qiagen DNeasy Blood Extraction Kit was used to extract genomic DNA from the blood cell samples.

Sequenced input: PBMCs. The sequence was collected from a man aged 35 to 55 in good health and CMV-seropositive. Recombination linked TRBV10-3 to TRBJ1-4; 9 bases in the junction line up with TRBD1. CDR3 loop: CAISDPTRDRDEKLFF. The sequence in DNA is TGTGCCATCAGTGACCCCACGCGGGACAGGGATGAAAAACTGTTTTTT.